Shown below are 18 T cell receptor beta chains from a single sample sequenced in a study of blood T cell repertoires in COVID-19. Measured with immunoSEQ multiplex PCR; TCRdb has only the in-frame clones, and not every one. The sample yields fewer than 400,000 clones, around 87% seen once. The sequenced sample consisted of PBMCs or T cells enriched from blood (not recorded which). The receptors derive from a woman in her fifties or sixties who had recovered from COVID-19.

The chain links TRBV29-1 to TRBJ1-2; tentatively, D is TRBD1 (6 bases). Germline V lookup: CDR1 SQVTM, CDR2 ANQGSEA. This CDR3 is built from 12 residues. The V and J ends lost 0 bases and 8 bases respectively, with 10 bases between them. CDR3 residues: CSVEEGGRGYTF. The CDR3 bases are TGCAGCGTTGAAGAAGGGGGTCGGGGCTACACCTTC.

This sequence joins TRBV28 and TRBJ1-1, with D hard to call. The CDR3 sequence is 14 residues long. CDR1 is MDHEN, CDR2 SYDVKM, per germline. Deletions cut 6 bases from V and 5 bases from J, with 16 bases between. CDR3 region: CASSPSPGRTEAFF. CDR3 nucleotide sequence: TGTGCCAGCAGCCCCTCCCCGGGTAGGACTGAAGCTTTCTTT.

This clone was seen a handful of times. One end of the junction is discordant with germline, which a read error may explain. The chain employs TRBV7-8 and TRBJ1-2, with D unclear. CDR1 is SGHVS, CDR2 FQNEAQ, per germline. CDR3 length equals 12 residues. The CDR3 loop is CASSRSGTPVQF. For the CDR3, the DNA is TGTGCCAGCAGCCGAAGCGGAACCCCCGTGCAATTC.

The chain is built from TRBV6-5 and TRBJ2-7; TRBD1 is a possible D gene (5 bases). This CDR3 has 15 residues. Trimming took 6 bases from V and 4 from J, leaving 19 bases between them. Germline loops: CDR1 MNHEY, CDR2 SVGAGI. The DNA for the CDR3 is TGTGCCAGCAGCCCGACAGCAGAGCCTCGATACGAGCAGTACTTC. Its protein is CASSPTAEPRYEQYF.

V usage is TRBV2 and J usage is TRBJ1-3; D may be TRBD1 (6 bases). The V and J ends lost 6 bases and 0 bases respectively, with 12 bases between them. Germline V gives CDR1 SNHLY, CDR2 FYNNEI. This CDR3 comprises 15 residues. CDR3 sequence: CASRDRGNSGNTIYF. The CDR3 DNA follows: TGTGCCAGCAGGGATAGGGGGAACTCTGGAAACACCATATATTTT.

The chain has TRBV19 and TRBJ1-1, with 9 positions matching TRBD1. J gave up 4 bases and V 7 bases, and 7 bases lay outside the gene matches. There are 14 residues in the CDR3. Germline V gene data show CDR1 as LNHDA and CDR2 as SQIVND (reference sequence). The CDR3 coding sequence is TGTGCCAGTACCCAGGGACAGGGAGTCACTGAAGCTTTCTTT. It specifies CASTQGQGVTEAFF.

This chain uses TRBV19 with TRBJ2-5, with 8 bases aligning to TRBD2. CDR3 length equals 17 residues. Looked up from germline, CDR1 is LNHDA and CDR2 is SQIVND (reference sequence). V shed 6 bases, J shed 4 bases, and the junction held 16 bases outside the gene matches. CDR3 coding DNA: TGTGCCAGTAGCACCCGAGGGAGCGGGGGAGGTTCAGAGACCCAGTACTTC. Translating it yields CASSTRGSGGGSETQYF.

This clone was seen a single time. This sequence joins TRBV9 and TRBJ1-1; D ambiguous. The V end was cut by 2 bases, the J end by 0 bases, with 5 bases between. Germline-derived CDR1 and CDR2 are SGDLS and YYNGEE. The CDR3 consists of 13 residues. CDR3 amino acids: CASSVGMNTEAFF. In DNA form, the CDR3 reads TGTGCCAGCAGCGTCGGGATGAACACTGAAGCTTTCTTT.

The CDR3 is CASSVPRGRTEAFF. The DNA for the CDR3 is TGTGCCAGCAGCGTCCCCAGGGGCCGGACTGAAGCTTTCTTT. The genes are TRBV4-2 and TRBJ1-1; tentatively, D is TRBD1 (6 bases). The V and J ends lost 5 bases and 5 bases respectively, with 15 bases between them. The CDR3 totals 14 residues. Germline CDR1 reads LGHNA; CDR2 reads YNFKEQ.

The V call is TRBV7-8, the J call TRBJ1-1, with no clear D. This CDR3 region has 15 residues. Germline V gene data show CDR1 as SGHVS and CDR2 as FQNEAQ. With 1 base removed from V and 0 bases from J, the gap between germline ends came to 9 bases. DNA for the CDR3: TGTGCCAGCAGCTTAGGTCTGGCGGTGAACACTGAAGCTTTCTTT. Its protein is CASSLGLAVNTEAFF.

The chain uses TRBV28 and TRBJ1-5, with D perhaps matching TRBD1 (5 bases). Per germline, CDR1 MDHEN and CDR2 SYDVKM. The CDR3 has 14 residues. Trimming took off 2 bases at V and 7 bases at J, with 12 bases between the two ends. CDR3 loop: CASSLGGDWQPQHF. DNA for the CDR3: TGTGCCAGCAGTTTAGGAGGGGATTGGCAGCCCCAGCATTTT.

The chain carries TRBV5-1 and TRBJ1-5; unclear D gene. Looked up from germline, CDR1 is SGHRS and CDR2 is YFSETQ. V lost 0 bases and J 5 bases, leaving 15 bases between the germline ends. This CDR3 spans 16 amino acids. This CDR3 reads CASSLGGDISHQPQHF. CDR3 bases: TGCGCCAGCAGCTTGGGGGGAGATATTTCGCATCAGCCCCAGCATTTT.

V is TRBV12-3 or TRBV12-4 and J is TRBJ2-7, with D tentatively TRBD1 (6 bases). Between the trimmed V and J ends, which lost 3 bases and 7 bases, there was a span of 13 bases. The CDR3 covers 13 residues. CDR3 sequence: CASSFYPQGEQYF. Here the CDR3 DNA reads TGTGCCAGCAGTTTTTATCCACAGGGTGAGCAGTACTTC.

As DNA, the CDR3 is TGTGCCAGCAGCTTAGAGAGATTGGGACAGAGGAAACCTGAAGCTTTCTTT. This encodes CASSLERLGQRKPEAFF. The V and J genes are TRBV7-9 and TRBJ1-1; 7 nucleotides agree with TRBD1. This CDR3 has 17 amino acids. V lost 1 base and J lost 6; bases outside the gene matches: 14. Germline V gene lookup returns CDR1 SEHNR and CDR2 FQNEAQ (reference sequence). The variable domain in full, completed from reference TRBV7-9 and TRBJ1-1, reads DTGVSQNPRHKITKRGQNVTFRCDPISEHNRLYWYRQTLGQGPEFLTYFQNEAQLEKSRLLSDRFSAERPKGSFSTLEIQRTEQGDSAMYLCASSLERLGQRKPEAFFGQGTRLTVV.

This chain connects TRBV11-2 to TRBJ2-7, with 9 bases that match TRBD1. J lost 4 bases, V lost 2 bases, and 6 bases had no gene match. This CDR3 has 15 amino acids. CDR1 is SGHAT, CDR2 FQNNGV, per germline. This chain's CDR3 is CASSLTGTGPYEQYF. DNA of the CDR3: TGTGCCAGCAGCTTAACCGGGACAGGGCCATACGAGCAGTACTTC.

This chain uses TRBV29-1 with TRBJ1-1; D gene ambiguous. With 4 bases removed from V and 0 bases from J, the gap between germline ends came to 12 bases. Looked up from germline, CDR1 is SQVTM and CDR2 is ANQGSEA. The CDR3 is 14 residues long. The CDR3 region has the DNA TGCAGCGTTGTTCTCCTGGGCTTGAACACTGAAGCTTTCTTT. Encoded protein: CSVVLLGLNTEAFF.

This clone occurred a few times. The chain links TRBV28 to TRBJ1-6; D possibly corresponds to TRBD1 (5 bases). The CDR3 is 15 residues long. Looked up from germline, CDR1 is MDHEN and CDR2 is SYDVKM. V was trimmed by 6 bases and J by 10 bases, leaving 19 bases between them. This chain's CDR3 is CASSPTGTGRSPLHF. Here the CDR3 DNA reads TGTGCCAGCAGCCCAACCGGGACCGGGAGGTCACCCCTCCACTTT.

The chain couples TRBV9 to TRBJ2-1, with 7 bases that match TRBD1. The CDR3 has 15 residues. V gave up 3 bases and J gave up 5 bases; unmatched junction bases: 8. Germline V gene lookup returns CDR1 SGDLS and CDR2 YYNGEE. In nucleotides, the CDR3 is TGTGCCAGCAGCGCCCTAGGGACAGCTAACAATGAGCAGTTCTTC. This encodes CASSALGTANNEQFF. Combining the CDR3 with reference TRBV9 and TRBJ2-1 gives the whole variable domain DSGVTQTPKHLITATGQRVTLRCSPRSGDLSVYWYQQSLDQGLQFLIQYYNGEERAKGNILERFSAQQFPDLHSELNLSSLELGDSALYFCASSALGTANNEQFFGPGTRLTVL.